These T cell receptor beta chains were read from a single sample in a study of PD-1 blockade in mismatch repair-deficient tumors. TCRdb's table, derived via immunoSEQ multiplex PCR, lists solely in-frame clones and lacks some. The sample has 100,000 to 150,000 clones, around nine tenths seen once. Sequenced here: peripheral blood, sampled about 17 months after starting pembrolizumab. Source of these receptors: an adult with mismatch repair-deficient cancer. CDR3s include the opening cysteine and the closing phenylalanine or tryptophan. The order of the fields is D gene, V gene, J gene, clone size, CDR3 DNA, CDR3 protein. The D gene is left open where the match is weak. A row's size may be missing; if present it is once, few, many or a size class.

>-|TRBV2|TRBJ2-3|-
TGTGCCAGCAGTCAAGGGGGAGATACGCAGTATTTT
CASSQGGDTQYF
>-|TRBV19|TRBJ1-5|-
TGTGCCAGTACCCAGGGTTTCAATCAGCCCCAGCATTTT
CASTQGFNQPQHF
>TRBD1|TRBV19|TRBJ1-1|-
TGTGCCAGTAGTATATCCGGGACAGCTAACACTGAAGCTTTCTTT
CASSISGTANTEAFF
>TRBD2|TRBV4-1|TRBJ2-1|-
TGCGCCAGCAGCCAAGACCCCCCCGAGTTACTAGCGGGGACCAATGAGCAGTTCTTC
CASSQDPPELLAGTNEQFF
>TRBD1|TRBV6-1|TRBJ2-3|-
TGTGCCAGCAGTGAGCCTCCGGGACAGGGCACAGATACGCAGTATTTT
CASSEPPGQGTDTQYF
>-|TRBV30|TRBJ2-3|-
TGTGCCTGGAGTCCTAGGGATACGCAGTATTTT
CAWSPRDTQYF
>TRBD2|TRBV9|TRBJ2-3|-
TGTGCCAGCAGCACCCGGACTAGCGGTAGCACAGATACGCAGTATTTT
CASSTRTSGSTDTQYF
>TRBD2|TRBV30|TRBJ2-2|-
TGTGCCTGGAATCGAGGACTAGCTACCGGGGAGCTGTTTTTT
CAWNRGLATGELFF
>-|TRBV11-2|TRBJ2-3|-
TGTGCCAGCAGCTTAGCCCCCCCGGGGACAGATACGCAGTATTTT
CASSLAPPGTDTQYF
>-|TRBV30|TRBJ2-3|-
TGTGCCTGGAGTGAGGGGCAGAGCACAGATACGCAGTATTTT
CAWSEGQSTDTQYF
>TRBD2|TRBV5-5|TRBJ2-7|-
TGTGCCAGCAGCTTGGTGGCGGGAGGTTTCTACGAGCAGTACTTC
CASSLVAGGFYEQYF
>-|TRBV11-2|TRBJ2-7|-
TGTGCCAGCAGCCCCCCCAGAACCAATTCCTACGAGCAGTACTTC
CASSPPRTNSYEQYF
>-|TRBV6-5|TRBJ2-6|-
TGTGCCAGCAGTTACCTCTCTGGGGCCAACGTCCTGACTTTC
CASSYLSGANVLTF
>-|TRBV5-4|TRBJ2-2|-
TGTGCCAGCAGCTTGGTTTTCAACACCGGGGAGCTGTTTTTT
CASSLVFNTGELFF
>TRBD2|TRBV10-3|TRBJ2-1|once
TGTGTCGCTGCGGCGGGAGCGTTGAGTGAGCAGTTCTTC
CVAAAGALSEQFF
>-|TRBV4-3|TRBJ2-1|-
TGCGCCAGCAGCGCCCAGGGACTGCAGTTCTTC
CASSAQGLQFF
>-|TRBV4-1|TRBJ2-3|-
TGCGCCAGCAGCCCACAGGCCTCTAGCACAGATACGCAGTATTTT
CASSPQASSTDTQYF
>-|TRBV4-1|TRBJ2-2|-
TGCGCCAGCAGCCAAGAGGGACACCCGTGGACCGGGGAGCTGTTTTTT
CASSQEGHPWTGELFF
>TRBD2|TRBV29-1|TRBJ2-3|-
TGCAGCCACACTAGCGGGAGTAGGGGCACAGATACGCAGTATTTT
CSHTSGSRGTDTQYF
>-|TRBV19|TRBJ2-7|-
TGTGCCAGTAGTATCCGGTCCTCAGGGCTCTCCTACGAGCAGTACTTC
CASSIRSSGLSYEQYF
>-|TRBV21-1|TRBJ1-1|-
TGTGCCAGCAGCAAAGTGGCGCAAACTGAAGCTTTCTTT
CASSKVAQTEAFF
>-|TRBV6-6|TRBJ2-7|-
TGTGCCAGCAGTTACTCGTTCGAGGTAGTCTACGAGCAGTACTTC
CASSYSFEVVYEQYF
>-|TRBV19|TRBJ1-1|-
TGTGCCAGTAGCCTAAACGGAGAAACTGAAGCTTTCTTT
CASSLNGETEAFF
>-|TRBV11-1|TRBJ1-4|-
TGTGCCAGCAGCCCGACAGGTTTTGGTGAAAAACTGTTTTTT
CASSPTGFGEKLFF
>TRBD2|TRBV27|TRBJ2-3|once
TGTGCCAGCAGCGACCAAATCGGGACTAGCGGGAGCTTTGTCACGCAGTATTTT
CASSDQIGTSGSFVTQYF
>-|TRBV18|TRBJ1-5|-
TGTGCCAGCTCACGGGGGACCGGCAATCAGCCCCAGCATTTT
CASSRGTGNQPQHF
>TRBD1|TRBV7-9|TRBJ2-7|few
TGTGCCAGCAGCTTAGGGACAGGGCCCTCCTACGAGCAGTACTTC
CASSLGTGPSYEQYF
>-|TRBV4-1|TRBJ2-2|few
TGCGCCAGCAGCCAAGAAGGGCAGCACACCGGGGAGCTGTTTTTT
CASSQEGQHTGELFF
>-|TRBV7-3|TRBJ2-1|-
TGTGCCAGCAGCTTACAGGCCAGCGCCTACAATGAGCAGTTCTTC
CASSLQASAYNEQFF
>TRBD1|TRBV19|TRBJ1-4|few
TGTGCCAGCGCCTCAGCCACAGGGGTGGCGGCTAATGAAAAACTGTTTTTT
CASASATGVAANEKLFF
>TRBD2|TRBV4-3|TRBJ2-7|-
TGCGCCAGCAGCCCCGACTCCGGGACTAGCGGGAGCGAGCAGTACTTC
CASSPDSGTSGSEQYF
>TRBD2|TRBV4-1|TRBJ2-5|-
TGCGCCAGCAGCCAAGAATTTGGGACTAGCGGGACCCAAGAGACCCAGTACTTC
CASSQEFGTSGTQETQYF
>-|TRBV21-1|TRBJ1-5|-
TGTGCCAGCAGCAAAGGTCCGCGCTCGGGGAGCAATCAGCCCCAGCATTTT
CASSKGPRSGSNQPQHF
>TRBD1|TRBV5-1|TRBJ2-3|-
TGCGCCAGCAGCTTTGTGATTGGGACAGAGTTCACAGATAGTCGGGAACATAATACGCAGTATTTT
CASSFVIGTEFTDSREHNTQYF
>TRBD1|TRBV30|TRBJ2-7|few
TGTGCCTGGAGCCCGACCGGGACAGGGGCCTACGAGCAGTACTTC
CAWSPTGTGAYEQYF
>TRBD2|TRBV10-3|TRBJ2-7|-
TGTGCCATCAGTGCCAGCGGGAGCTCCTACGAGCAGTACTTC
CAISASGSSYEQYF
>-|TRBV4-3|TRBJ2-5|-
TGCGCCAGCAGTCTAGGGGCCCAAGAGACCCAGTACTTC
CASSLGAQETQYF
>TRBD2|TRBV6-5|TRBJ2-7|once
TGTGCCAGCAGTTACTCGCCGGCGGGAGGGTCCGAGCAGTACTTC
CASSYSPAGGSEQYF
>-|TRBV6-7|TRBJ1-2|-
TGTGCCAGCAGTTACTCGATTAGCCAGACGAGTGTCTATGGCTACACCTTC
CASSYSISQTSVYGYTF
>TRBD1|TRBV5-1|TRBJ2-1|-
TGCGCCAGCAAGGGACAGGGGGTGAATGAGCAGTTCTTC
CASKGQGVNEQFF
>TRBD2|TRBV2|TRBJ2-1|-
TGTGCCAGCAGTTTACTAGCGGGACCTTACAATGAGCAGTTCTTC
CASSLLAGPYNEQFF
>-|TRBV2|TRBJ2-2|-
TGTGCCAGCAGTGAAGGCGGTCTCGCCGGGGAGCTGTTTTTT
CASSEGGLAGELFF
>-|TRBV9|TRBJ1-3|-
TGTGCCAGCAGCGTAGCTCGGGACATGGATCATTCCTCTGGAAACACCATATATTTT
CASSVARDMDHSSGNTIYF
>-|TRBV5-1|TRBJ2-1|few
TGCGCCAGCAGCTTAGGGACCTTCCTCGACTCCTACAATGAGCAGTTCTTC
CASSLGTFLDSYNEQFF
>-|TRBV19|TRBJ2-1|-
TGTGCCAGTACCCCGGGGGAAATCCCCTCCTACAATGAGCAGTTCTTC
CASTPGEIPSYNEQFF
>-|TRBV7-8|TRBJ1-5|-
TGTGCCAGCAGCCCTACGACACCGGGGCTAAGCAATCAGCCCCAGCATTTT
CASSPTTPGLSNQPQHF